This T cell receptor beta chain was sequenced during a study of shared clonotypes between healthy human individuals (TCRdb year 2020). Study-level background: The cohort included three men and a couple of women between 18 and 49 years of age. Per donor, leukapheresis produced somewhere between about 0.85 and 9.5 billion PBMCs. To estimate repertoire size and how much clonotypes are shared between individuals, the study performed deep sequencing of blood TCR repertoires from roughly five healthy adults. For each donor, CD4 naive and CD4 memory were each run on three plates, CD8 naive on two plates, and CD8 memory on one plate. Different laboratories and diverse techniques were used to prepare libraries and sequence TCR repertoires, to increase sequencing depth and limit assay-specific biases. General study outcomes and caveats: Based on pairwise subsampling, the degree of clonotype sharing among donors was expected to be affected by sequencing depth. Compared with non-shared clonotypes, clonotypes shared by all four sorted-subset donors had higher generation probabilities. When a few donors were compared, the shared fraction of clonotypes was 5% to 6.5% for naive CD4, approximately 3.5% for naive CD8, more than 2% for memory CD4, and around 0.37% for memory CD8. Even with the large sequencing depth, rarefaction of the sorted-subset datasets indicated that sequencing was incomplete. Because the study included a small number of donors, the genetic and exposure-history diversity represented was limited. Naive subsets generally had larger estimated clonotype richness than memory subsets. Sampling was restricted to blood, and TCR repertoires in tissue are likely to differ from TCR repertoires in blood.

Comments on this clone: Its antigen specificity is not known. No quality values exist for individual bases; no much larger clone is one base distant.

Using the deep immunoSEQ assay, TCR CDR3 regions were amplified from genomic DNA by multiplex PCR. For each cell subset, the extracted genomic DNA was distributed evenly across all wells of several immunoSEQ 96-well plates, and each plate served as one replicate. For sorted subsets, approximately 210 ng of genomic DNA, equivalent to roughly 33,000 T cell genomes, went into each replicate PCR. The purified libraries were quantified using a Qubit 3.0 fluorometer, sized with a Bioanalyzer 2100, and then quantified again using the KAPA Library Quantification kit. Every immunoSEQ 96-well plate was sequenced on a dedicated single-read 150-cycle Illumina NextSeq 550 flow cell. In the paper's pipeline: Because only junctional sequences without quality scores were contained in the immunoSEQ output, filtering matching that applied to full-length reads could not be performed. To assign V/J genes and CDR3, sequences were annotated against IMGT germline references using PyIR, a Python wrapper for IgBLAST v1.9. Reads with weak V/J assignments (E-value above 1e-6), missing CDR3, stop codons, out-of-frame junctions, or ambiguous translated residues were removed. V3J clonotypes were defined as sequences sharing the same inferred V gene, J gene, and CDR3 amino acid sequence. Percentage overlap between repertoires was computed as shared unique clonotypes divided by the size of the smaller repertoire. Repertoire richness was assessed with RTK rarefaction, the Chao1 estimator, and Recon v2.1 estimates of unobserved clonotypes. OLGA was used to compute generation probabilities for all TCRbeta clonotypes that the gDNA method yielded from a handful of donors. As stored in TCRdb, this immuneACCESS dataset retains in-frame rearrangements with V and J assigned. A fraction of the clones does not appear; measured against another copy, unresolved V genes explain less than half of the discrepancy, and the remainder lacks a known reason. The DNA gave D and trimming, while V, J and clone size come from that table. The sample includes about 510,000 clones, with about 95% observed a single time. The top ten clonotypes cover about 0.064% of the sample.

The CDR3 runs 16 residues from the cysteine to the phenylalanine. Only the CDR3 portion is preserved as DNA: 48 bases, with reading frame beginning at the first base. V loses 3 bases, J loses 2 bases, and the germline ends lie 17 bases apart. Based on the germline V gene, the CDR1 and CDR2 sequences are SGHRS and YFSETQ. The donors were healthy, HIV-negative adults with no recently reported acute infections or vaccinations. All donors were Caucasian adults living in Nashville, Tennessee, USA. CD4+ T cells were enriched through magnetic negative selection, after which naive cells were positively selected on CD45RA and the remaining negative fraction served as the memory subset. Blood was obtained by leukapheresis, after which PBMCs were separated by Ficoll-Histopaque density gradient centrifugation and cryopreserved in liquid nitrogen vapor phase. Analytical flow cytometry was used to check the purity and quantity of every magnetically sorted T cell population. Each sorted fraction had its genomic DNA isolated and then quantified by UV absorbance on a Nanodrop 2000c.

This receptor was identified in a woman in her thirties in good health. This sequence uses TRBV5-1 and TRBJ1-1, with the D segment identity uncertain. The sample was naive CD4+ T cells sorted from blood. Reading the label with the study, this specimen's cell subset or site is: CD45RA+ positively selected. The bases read TGCGCCAGCAGCTCCCGCCCGGGTGGAGGTAACACTGAAGCTTTCTTT. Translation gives CASSSRPGGGNTEAFF. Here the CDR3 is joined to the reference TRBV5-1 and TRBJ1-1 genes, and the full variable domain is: KAGVTQTPRYLIKTRGQQVTLSCSPISGHRSVSWYQQTPGQGLQFLFEYFSETQRNKGNFPGRFSGRQFSNSRSEMNVSTLELGDSALYLCASSSRPGGGNTEAFFGQGTRLTVV.